Given below is one T cell receptor beta chain in context. This record comes from a study of blood T cell repertoires in COVID-19. Study details: Spain, Italy and the United States supplied samples that represented acute and convalescent COVID-19. In each case, the material was cDNA or gDNA derived from T cells, B-cell-depleted T cells, or PBMCs.

Original handling: Nucleated cell counts were estimated from reference gene primer amplification. The table came from immunoSEQ multiplex PCR; TCRdb's copy has only in-frame clones and leaves some out. That table furnishes V, J and clone size, whereas the DNA furnished D and trimming. The sample has some 80,000 clones; around 80% are singletons. V was shortened by 1 base and J by 8 bases, with 15 bases between the two germline ends. From germline, CDR1 is SGHNT and CDR2 YENEEA. The CDR3 spans 15 residues. The receptor's source is a woman in her 70s with acute or convalescent COVID-19. Sequencing was performed on peripheral blood. This chain links TRBV11-3 with TRBJ2-1; possible D gene TRBD2, 6 bases. The CDR3 reads CASSLGGTSFHEQFF. The CDR3 nucleotides are TGTGCCAGCAGCTTAGGAGGAACTAGCTTCCATGAGCAGTTCTTC.